This T cell receptor beta chain stems from a study of shared clonotypes between healthy human individuals. CD45RO-negative CD8 cells positively selected for CCR7 made up the naive population, which excluded terminally differentiated effector memory CD45RA+ cells. V was shortened by 4 bases and J by 6 bases, with 9 bases between the two germline ends. Looked up from germline, CDR1 is LNHDA and CDR2 is SQIVND (reference sequence). CDR3 length equals 13 residues. Generated by immunoSEQ multiplex PCR, the TCRdb table keeps only in-frame clones and is missing some. This table has roughly 890,000 clones, 80% to 95% appearing once.

The sequencing sample was made of naive CD8+ T cells sorted from blood. The V gene is TRBV19, the J gene TRBJ2-2; a possible D gene is TRBD1 (5 bases). The TCR comes from a young man in good health. CDR3 protein: CASSRQGPGELFF. DNA for the CDR3: TGTGCCAGTAGTAGGCAGGGCCCCGGGGAGCTGTTTTTT.